This T cell receptor (beta chain) was identified in a study of cytomegalovirus exposure and HLA in healthy donors. 60 Vbeta and 13 Jbeta primers were used in PCR. The protocol was immunoSEQ multiplex PCR, while the TCRdb copy is restricted to in-frame clones and leaves out a portion. The sample holds 72,000 or so clones, roughly two thirds seen once. Findings and limits, study-wide: After further analysis at a later stage, roughly 15,000 TCR beta sequences were associated with HLA alleles at 0.05 false discovery rate. In a later analysis, TCR association rates varied by HLA locus: DRB1 most, HLA-C fewest.

Notes on this clone: What it binds is unknown.

After removal of 7 bases from V and 2 bases from J, the junction contained 13 bases not matched to a gene. Per the germline V gene, CDR1 is SQVTM and CDR2 is ANQGSEA. CDR3 size: 15 residues. The receptor was isolated from a woman aged 50 to 65 in good health and CMV-seronegative. The chain joins TRBV29-1 to TRBJ1-1, with 7 bases that match TRBD1. The sample comprised PBMCs. DNA for the CDR3: TGCAGCGGCAGGGACAGAGGGTCGGTAAACACTGAAGCTTTCTTT. It is translated as CSGRDRGSVNTEAFF.